This T cell receptor beta chain was captured in a study of shared clonotypes between healthy human individuals. All of the donors resided in Nashville, Tennessee, and each was a Caucasian adult. A split of CD4+ cells into CD45RA+ naive and CD45RA-negative memory subsets was performed. Sorted subsets were amplified in replicate PCRs using around 220 ng DNA, about 30,000 T cell genomes. Sequencing was performed with immunoSEQ multiplex PCR; in TCRdb, only in-frame clones are kept and a portion is missing. The table records about 1.5 million clones, roughly 96% of them present only once. Unmatched junction bases numbered 13, after V lost 5 bases and J lost 6 bases. The V gene's germline CDR1 is MDHEN and CDR2 SYDVKM. The CDR3 has 18 amino acids.

This receptor was obtained from a man younger than 45 in good health. The chain recombines TRBV28 with TRBJ2-2, with 12 bases identical to TRBD2. The material sequenced was naive CD4+ T cells sorted from blood. Subset meaning: CD45RA+ positively selected. The CDR3 nucleotides are TGTGCCAGCAGTCTTATCCAAGGACTAGCGGGATCGTCCGGGGAGCTGTTTTTT. It yields the protein CASSLIQGLAGSSGELFF.